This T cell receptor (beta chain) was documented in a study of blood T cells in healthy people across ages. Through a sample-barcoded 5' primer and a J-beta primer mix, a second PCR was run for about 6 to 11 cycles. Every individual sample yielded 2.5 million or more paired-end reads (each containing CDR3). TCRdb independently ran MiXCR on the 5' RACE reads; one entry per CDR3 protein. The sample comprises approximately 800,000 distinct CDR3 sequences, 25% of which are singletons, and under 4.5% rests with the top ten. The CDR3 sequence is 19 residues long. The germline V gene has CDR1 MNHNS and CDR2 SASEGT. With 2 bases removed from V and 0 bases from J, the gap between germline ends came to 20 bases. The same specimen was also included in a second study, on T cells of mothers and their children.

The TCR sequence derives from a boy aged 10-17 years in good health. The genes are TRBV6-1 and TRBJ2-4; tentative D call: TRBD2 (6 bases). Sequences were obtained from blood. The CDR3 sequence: CASSERSGGEKLAKNIQYF. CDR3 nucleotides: TGTGCCAGCAGTGAACGGTCAGGAGGGGAAAAACTAGCCAAAAACATTCAGTACTTC.